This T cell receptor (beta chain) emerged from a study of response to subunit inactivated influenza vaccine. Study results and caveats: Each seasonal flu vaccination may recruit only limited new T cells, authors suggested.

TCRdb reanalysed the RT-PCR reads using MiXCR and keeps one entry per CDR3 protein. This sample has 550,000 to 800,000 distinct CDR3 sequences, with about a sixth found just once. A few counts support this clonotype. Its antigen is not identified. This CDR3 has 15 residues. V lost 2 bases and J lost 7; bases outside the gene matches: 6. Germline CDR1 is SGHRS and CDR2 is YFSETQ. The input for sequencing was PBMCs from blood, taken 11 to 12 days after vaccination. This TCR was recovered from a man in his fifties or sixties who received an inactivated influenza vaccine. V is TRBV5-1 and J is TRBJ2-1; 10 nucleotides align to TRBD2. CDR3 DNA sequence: TGCGCCAGCAGCTTTGCTAGCGGGAGTGCGAATGAGCAGTTCTTC. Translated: CASSFASGSANEQFF. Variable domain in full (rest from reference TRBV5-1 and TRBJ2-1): KAGVTQTPRYLIKTRGQQVTLSCSPISGHRSVSWYQQTPGQGLQFLFEYFSETQRNKGNFPGRFSGRQFSNSRSEMNVSTLELGDSALYLCASSFASGSANEQFFGPGTRLTVL.